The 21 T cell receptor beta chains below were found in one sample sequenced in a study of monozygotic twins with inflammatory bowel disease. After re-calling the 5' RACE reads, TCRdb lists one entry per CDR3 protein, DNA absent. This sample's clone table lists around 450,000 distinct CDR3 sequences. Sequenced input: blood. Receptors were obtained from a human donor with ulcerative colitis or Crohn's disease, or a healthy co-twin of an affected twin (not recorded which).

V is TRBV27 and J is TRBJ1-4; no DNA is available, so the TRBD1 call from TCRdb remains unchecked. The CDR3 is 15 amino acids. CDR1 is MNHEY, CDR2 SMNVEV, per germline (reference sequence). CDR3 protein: CASSLLAPGDEKLFF. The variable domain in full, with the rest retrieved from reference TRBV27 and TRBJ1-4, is EAQVTQNPRYLITVTGKKLTVTCSQNMNHEYMSWYRQDPGLGLRQIYYSMNVEVTDKGDVPEGYKVSRKEKRNFPLILESPSPNQTSLYFCASSLLAPGDEKLFFGSGTQLSVL.

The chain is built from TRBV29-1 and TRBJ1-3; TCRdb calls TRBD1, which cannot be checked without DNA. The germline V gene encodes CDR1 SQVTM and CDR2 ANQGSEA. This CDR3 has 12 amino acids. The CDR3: CSGGTAGNTIYF.

This CDR3 reads CATSAPPGQFTDTQYF. The genes are TRBV24-1 and TRBJ2-3; the TRBD1 assignment by TCRdb is unverifiable without DNA. The CDR3 is 16 amino acids. Germline V lookup: CDR1 KGHDR, CDR2 SFDVKD.

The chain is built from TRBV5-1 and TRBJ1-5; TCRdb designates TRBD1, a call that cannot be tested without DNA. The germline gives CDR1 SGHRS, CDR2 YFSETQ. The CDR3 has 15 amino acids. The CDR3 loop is CASSLEGTHVQPQHF.

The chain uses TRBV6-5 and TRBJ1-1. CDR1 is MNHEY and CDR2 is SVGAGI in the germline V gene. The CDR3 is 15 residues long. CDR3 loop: CASSNIEAVNTEAFF.

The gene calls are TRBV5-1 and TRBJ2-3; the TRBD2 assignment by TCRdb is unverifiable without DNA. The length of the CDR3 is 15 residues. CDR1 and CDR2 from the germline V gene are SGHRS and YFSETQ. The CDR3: CASSPSDGGADTQYF.

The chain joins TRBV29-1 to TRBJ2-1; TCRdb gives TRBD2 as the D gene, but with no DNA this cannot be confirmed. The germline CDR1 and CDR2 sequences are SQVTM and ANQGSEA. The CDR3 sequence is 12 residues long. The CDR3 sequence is CSVEEAGNEQFF.

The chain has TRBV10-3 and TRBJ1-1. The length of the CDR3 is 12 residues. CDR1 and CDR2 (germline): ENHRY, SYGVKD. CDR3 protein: CAIGEDAREAFF.

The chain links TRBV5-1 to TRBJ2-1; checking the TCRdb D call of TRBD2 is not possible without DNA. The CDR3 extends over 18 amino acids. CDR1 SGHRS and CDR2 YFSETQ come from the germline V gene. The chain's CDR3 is CASSLGLAGVSSYNEQFF.

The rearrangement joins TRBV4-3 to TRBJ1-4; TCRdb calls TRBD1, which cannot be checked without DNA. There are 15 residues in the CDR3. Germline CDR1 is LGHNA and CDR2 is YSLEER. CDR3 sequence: CASSQERGSGEKLFF.

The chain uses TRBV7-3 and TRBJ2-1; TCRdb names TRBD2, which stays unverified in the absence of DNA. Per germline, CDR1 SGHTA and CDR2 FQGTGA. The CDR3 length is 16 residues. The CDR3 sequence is CASSSPGTSGYNEQFF.

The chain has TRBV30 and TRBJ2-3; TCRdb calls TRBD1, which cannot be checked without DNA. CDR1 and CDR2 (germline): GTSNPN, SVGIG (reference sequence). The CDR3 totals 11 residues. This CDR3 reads CAWTLGGTQYF. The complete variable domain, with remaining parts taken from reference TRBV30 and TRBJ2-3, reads SQTIHQWPATLVQPVGSPLSLECTVEGTSNPNLYWYRQAAGRGLQLLFYSVGIGQISSEVPQNLSASRPQDRQFILSSKKLLLSDSGFYLCAWTLGGTQYFGPGTRLTVL.

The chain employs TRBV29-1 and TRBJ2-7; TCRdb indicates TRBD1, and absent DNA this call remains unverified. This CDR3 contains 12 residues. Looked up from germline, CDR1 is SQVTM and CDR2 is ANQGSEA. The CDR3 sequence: CSVEAGKGEQYF.

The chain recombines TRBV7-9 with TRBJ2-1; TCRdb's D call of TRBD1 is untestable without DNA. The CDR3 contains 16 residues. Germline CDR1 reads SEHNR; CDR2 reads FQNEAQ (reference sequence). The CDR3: CASSQMGQGRVNEQFF.

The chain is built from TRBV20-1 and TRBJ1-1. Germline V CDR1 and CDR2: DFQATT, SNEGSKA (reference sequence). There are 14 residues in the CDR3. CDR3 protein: CSALASGRNTEAFF.

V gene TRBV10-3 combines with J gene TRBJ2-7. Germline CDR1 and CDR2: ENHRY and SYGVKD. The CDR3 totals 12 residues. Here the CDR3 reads CAIGGAFYEQYF.

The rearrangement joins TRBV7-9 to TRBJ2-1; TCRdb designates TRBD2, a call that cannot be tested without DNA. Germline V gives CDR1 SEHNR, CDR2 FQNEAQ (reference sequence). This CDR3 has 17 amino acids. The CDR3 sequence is CASTLNIPSGTYNEQFF.

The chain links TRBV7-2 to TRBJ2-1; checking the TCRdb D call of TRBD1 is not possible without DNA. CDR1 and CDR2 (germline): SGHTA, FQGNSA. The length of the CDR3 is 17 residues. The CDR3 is CASSLGGTGPSYNEQFF. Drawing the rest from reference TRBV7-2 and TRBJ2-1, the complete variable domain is GAGVSQSPSNKVTEKGKDVELRCDPISGHTALYWYRQSLGQGLEFLIYFQGNSAPDKSGLPSDRFSAERTGGSVSTLTIQRTQQEDSAVYLCASSLGGTGPSYNEQFFGPGTRLTVL.

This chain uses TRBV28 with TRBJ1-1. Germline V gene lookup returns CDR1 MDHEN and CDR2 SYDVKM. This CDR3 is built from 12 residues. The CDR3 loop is CASSTRSSEAFF.

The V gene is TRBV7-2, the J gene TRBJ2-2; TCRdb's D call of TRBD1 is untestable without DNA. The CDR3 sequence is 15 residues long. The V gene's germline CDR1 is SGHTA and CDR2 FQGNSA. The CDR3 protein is CASSWATGAAGELFF.

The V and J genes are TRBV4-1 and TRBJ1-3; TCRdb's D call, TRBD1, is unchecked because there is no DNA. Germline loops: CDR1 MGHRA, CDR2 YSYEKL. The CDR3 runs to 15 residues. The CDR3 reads CASSQVFRGGNTIYF.